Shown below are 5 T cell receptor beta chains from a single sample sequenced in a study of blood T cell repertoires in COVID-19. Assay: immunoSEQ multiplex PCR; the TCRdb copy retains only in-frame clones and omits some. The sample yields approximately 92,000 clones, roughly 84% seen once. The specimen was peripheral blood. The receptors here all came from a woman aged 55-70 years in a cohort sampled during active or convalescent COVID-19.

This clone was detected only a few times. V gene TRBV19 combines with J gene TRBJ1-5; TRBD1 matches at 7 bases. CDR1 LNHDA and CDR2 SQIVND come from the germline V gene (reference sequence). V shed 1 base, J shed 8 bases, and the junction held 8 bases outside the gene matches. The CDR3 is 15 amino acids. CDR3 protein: CASSIVGEQGKPQHF. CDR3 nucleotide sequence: TGTGCCAGTAGTATAGTAGGAGAACAGGGGAAGCCCCAGCATTTT.

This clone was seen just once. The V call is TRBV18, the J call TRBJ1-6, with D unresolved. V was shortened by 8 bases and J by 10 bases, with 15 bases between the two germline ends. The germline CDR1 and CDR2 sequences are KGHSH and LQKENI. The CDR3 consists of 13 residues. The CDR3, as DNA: TGTGCCAGCCATTCTAATCAGGTGTCACCCCTCCACTTT. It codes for CASHSNQVSPLHF.

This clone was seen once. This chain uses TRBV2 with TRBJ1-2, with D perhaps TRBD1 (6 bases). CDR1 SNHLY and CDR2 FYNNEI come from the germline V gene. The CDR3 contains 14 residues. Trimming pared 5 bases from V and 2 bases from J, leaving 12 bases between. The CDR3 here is CASSWDTINYGYTF. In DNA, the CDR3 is TGTGCCAGCAGTTGGGACACTATCAACTATGGCTACACCTTC. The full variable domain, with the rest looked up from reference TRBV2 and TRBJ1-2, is EPEVTQTPSHQVTQMGQEVILRCVPISNHLYFYWYRQILGQKVEFLVSFYNNEISEKSEIFDDQFSVERPDGSNFTLKIRSTKLEDSAMYFCASSWDTINYGYTFGSGTRLTVV.

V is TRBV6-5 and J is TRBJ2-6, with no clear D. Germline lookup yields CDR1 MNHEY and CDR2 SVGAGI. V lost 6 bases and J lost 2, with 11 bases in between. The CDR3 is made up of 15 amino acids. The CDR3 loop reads CASSAGWAGANVLTF. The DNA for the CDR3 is TGTGCCAGCAGCGCCGGGTGGGCTGGGGCCAACGTCCTGACTTTC.

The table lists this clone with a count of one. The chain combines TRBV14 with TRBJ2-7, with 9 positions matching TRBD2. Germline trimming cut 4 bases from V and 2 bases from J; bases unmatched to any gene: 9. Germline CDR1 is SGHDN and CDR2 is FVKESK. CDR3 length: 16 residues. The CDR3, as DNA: TGTGCCAGCAGCCGACCTTTAGCGGGAGTCCCCTACGAGCAGTACTTC. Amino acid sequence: CASSRPLAGVPYEQYF.